This T cell receptor beta chain stems from a study of T cells after posttransplantation cyclophosphamide. Method: immunoSEQ multiplex PCR; TCRdb's copy keeps in-frame clones and lacks some. This sample has 40,000 or so clones, each found more than once. Findings and limits, study-wide: Blood and skin or GI T cell repertoires showed limited TRB overlap. TRB clonality was highly associated with recipient CMV seropositivity and reactivation. Donor CD8+ memory clones often dominated recipient blood repertoires at later times.

This clone was seen at least ten times. No antigen is known for it. In germline, CDR1 is SNHLY, CDR2 FYNNEI. The V and J ends lost 11 bases and 11 bases, in that order; junction bases with no gene match: 12. The CDR3 has 12 amino acids. The related graft donor's blood sample was taken on the day of bone marrow donation. This receptor was taken from a man in his thirties or forties in good health and a related stem cell transplant donor. The V and J genes are TRBV2 and TRBJ2-3, with TRBD1 matching over 8 bases. Source material: PBMCs. CDR3 nucleotides: TGTGCCGGTTCCGGGACAGGCACCATGCAGTATTTT. This gives the protein CAGSGTGTMQYF. Combining the CDR3 with reference TRBV2 and TRBJ2-3 gives the whole variable domain EPEVTQTPSHQVTQMGQEVILRCVPISNHLYFYWYRQILGQKVEFLVSFYNNEISEKSEIFDDQFSVERPDGSNFTLKIRSTKLEDSAMYFCAGSGTGTMQYFGPGTRLTVL.